This TCR beta chain derives from a study of blood T cells in healthy people across ages. Study-level information: Capture via template switching afforded approximately one barcoded beta molecule per two T cells. The study's findings and limits: Age brought a roughly linear fall in TCR beta diversity measured per million T cells.

Through a sample-barcoded 5' primer and a J-beta primer mix, a second PCR was run for roughly 6 to 11 cycles. Each of the cDNA molecules was tagged by a template-switch adaptor with 12 random nucleotides. TCRdb redid the calling of the 5' RACE reads with MiXCR, one entry per CDR3 protein. The sample shows about a million distinct CDR3 sequences, around two fifths of them seen only once. This CDR3 has 12 residues. Per germline, CDR1 SGHRS and CDR2 YFSETQ. V lost 4 bases, J lost 5 bases, and 7 bases lay in between. This clonotype was recorded a few times. As yet, its antigen is unknown. The sequenced material came from blood. This sequence was found in a man between 18 and 29 years old in good health. The V gene is TRBV5-1, the J gene TRBJ2-4; D perhaps matches TRBD1 (5 bases). CDR3 sequence (DNA): TGCGCCAGCAGCCCACAGGAAAACATTCAGTACTTC. Translation: CASSPQENIQYF.